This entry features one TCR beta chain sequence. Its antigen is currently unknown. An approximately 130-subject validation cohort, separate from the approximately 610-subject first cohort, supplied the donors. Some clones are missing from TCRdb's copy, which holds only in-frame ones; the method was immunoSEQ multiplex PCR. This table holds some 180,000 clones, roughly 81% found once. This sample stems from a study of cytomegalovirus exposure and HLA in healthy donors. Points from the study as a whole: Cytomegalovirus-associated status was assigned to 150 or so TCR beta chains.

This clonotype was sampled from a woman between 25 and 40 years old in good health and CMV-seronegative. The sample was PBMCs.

The CDR3 spells CASSPDRGLGGYTF. The CDR3 bases are TGTGCCAGTAGTCCGGACAGGGGGCTGGGTGGCTACACCTTC. The V and J genes are TRBV19 and TRBJ1-2; 11 bases fit TRBD1. Per germline, CDR1 LNHDA and CDR2 SQIVND (reference sequence). This CDR3 is built from 14 residues. V lost 5 bases to trimming and J lost 7 bases; unmatched junction nucleotides: 6.